The source of this TCR beta chain is a study of cytomegalovirus exposure and HLA in healthy donors. Study observations and caveats: TCR sequences were mostly rare, though some public TCRs occurred in many donors.

Notes on this clone: Its target is not known.

The PCR ran on 60 Vbeta and 13 Jbeta primers. The table came from immunoSEQ multiplex PCR; TCRdb's copy has only in-frame clones and leaves some out. This table holds some 200,000 clones, about 80% found once. The germline V gene encodes CDR1 LNHDA and CDR2 SQIVND (reference sequence). The ends lost 10 bases at V and 6 bases at J; junction bases unmatched: 9. The CDR3 covers 13 residues. The chain uses TRBV19 and TRBJ1-1, with 9 bases identical to TRBD1. Material: PBMCs. The receptor was derived from a woman aged 30 to 39 in good health and CMV-seronegative. CDR3 sequence reads: CATRDRDFSEAFF. CDR3 coding DNA: TGTGCCACTCGGGACAGGGACTTTTCTGAAGCTTTCTTT.